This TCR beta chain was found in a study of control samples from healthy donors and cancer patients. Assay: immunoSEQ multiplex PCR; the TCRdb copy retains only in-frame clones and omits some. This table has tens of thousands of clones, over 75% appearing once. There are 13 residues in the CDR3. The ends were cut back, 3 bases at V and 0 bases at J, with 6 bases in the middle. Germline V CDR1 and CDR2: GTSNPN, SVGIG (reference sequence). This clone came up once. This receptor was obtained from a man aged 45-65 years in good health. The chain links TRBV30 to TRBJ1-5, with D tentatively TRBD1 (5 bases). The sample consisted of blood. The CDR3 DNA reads TGTGCCTGGAGCGACAGTAGCAATCAGCCCCAGCATTTT. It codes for CAWSDSSNQPQHF.